The sequence of this T cell receptor (beta chain) was determined in a study of cytomegalovirus exposure and HLA in healthy donors. Germline V gene sequence: CDR1 SGHNT, CDR2 YYREEE (reference sequence). This CDR3 region has 14 residues. V was clipped by 3 bases and J by 2 bases; unmatched bases: 1. The PCR used 60 Vbeta and 13 Jbeta primers. Some clones are missing from TCRdb's copy, which holds only in-frame ones; the method was immunoSEQ multiplex PCR. The sample shows about 200,000 clones, roughly an eighth of them seen only once. The sequenced sample consisted of PBMCs. The V gene is TRBV5-4, the J gene TRBJ2-3; 9 bases map to TRBD1. The receptor comes from a man aged 45-65 years in good health and CMV-seropositive. In nucleotides, the CDR3 is TGTGCCAGCAGCTGGACAGGGGACACAGATACGCAGTATTTT. Translating gives CASSWTGDTDTQYF.